This note documents a single T cell receptor (beta chain) sequence. Its antigen is as yet unknown. This specimen belongs to a study of T-cell memory formation after mild COVID-19. With 4 bases removed from V and 5 bases from J, the gap between germline ends came to 9 bases. CDR1 is MGHRA, CDR2 YSYEKL, per germline. The CDR3 runs to 13 residues. Barcoded TCR alpha and TCR beta cDNA libraries with UMIs came from 5'RACE using constant-segment primers. MiXCR, applied by TCRdb to the 5' RACE reads, yields one record per CDR3 protein. Among roughly 110,000 distinct CDR3 sequences listed, 9.5% to 15% were seen once. General study points: Contracting clones from day 15 to 85 had balanced CD4/CD8; later expanders favoured CD4+. Mainly CM and EM harbored the contracting CD4+ clones; mainly EMRA harbored the CD8+ ones. Memory from before infection featured some responding clones, which suggests cross-reactive memory joined.

Sequencing was carried out using PBMCs or a T cell subset sorted from them (not recorded which). The receptor comes from an adult woman who had mild COVID-19 (a few samples of this study predate the infection). Cell type and time point are not known. The chain has TRBV4-1 and TRBJ2-4; D gene unclear. The CDR3 region has the DNA TGCGCCAGCAGCCCCAGACCAGAAAACATTCAGTACTTC. Its translation is CASSPRPENIQYF.